This T cell receptor beta chain was identified during a study of blood T cell repertoires in COVID-19. Study as a whole: Spain, Italy and the United States supplied samples that represented acute and convalescent COVID-19. T cells, B-cell-depleted T cells, or PBMCs supplied cDNA or gDNA.

J lost 4 bases, V lost 5 bases, and 8 bases had no gene match. The length of the CDR3 is 15 residues. CDR1 is SEHNR, CDR2 FQNEAQ, per germline (reference sequence). Authors' methods: Estimated nucleated cell counts came from reference gene primer amplification. Profiled with immunoSEQ multiplex PCR; TCRdb holds only in-frame clones, not every one. V, J and clone size are taken as reported in that table, and D and trimming were inferred from the DNA itself. Of approximately 50,000 clones in the sample, roughly 86% were seen once. The rearrangement links TRBV7-9 to TRBJ2-3; 8 bases map to TRBD2. The source is a man at least 80 years old with active or convalescent COVID-19. Sequencing used peripheral blood. CDR3 region: CASSPEREYADTQYF. The CDR3, as DNA: TGTGCCAGCAGCCCCGAGCGGGAGTACGCAGATACGCAGTATTTT.